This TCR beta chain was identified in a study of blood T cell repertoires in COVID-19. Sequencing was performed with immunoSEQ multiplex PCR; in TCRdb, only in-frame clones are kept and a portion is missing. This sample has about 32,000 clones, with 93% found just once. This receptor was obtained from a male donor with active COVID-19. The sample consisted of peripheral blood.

The CDR3 loop reads CATSDQGKGTDTQYF. The CDR3 coding sequence is TGTGCCACCAGTGACCAGGGTAAGGGCACAGATACGCAGTATTTT. This chain uses TRBV24-1 with TRBJ2-3, with D possibly being TRBD1 (5 bases). Trimming took off 4 bases at V and 1 base at J, with 11 bases between the two ends. The CDR3 loop spans 15 amino acids. In germline, CDR1 is KGHDR, CDR2 SFDVKD.